This entry lists 11 T cell receptor beta chains sequenced from one sample in a study of blood T cell repertoires in COVID-19. Some clones are missing from TCRdb's copy, which holds only in-frame ones; the method was immunoSEQ multiplex PCR. The repertoire consists of 250,000 to 350,000 clones, with around 89% occurring once and the leading ten covering around 13%. Sequencing input: peripheral blood. The receptor set was obtained from a woman in her sixties with acute or convalescent COVID-19.

The chain has TRBV7-3 and TRBJ2-1, with 12 bases aligning to TRBD2. Germline V gene sequence: CDR1 SGHTA, CDR2 FQGTGA. J gave up 0 bases and V 5 bases, and 5 bases lay outside the gene matches. The CDR3 extends over 17 amino acids. CDR3 residues: CASSPGTSGRSYNEQFF. CDR3 bases: TGTGCCAGCAGCCCAGGGACTAGCGGGCGCTCCTACAATGAGCAGTTCTTC.

The chain carries TRBV27 and TRBJ1-2, with D tentatively TRBD1 (5 bases). Germline V gene sequence: CDR1 MNHEY, CDR2 SMNVEV (reference sequence). CDR3 length: 17 amino acids. V dropped 0 bases and J dropped 4 bases, with 18 bases sitting between them. CDR3 sequence reads: CASSLSYGEQALYGYTF. DNA of the CDR3: TGTGCCAGCAGTTTATCGTATGGCGAACAGGCGCTCTATGGCTACACCTTC.

The rearrangement links TRBV20-1 to TRBJ2-1; weak D call: TRBD2 (5 bases). The CDR3 runs to 12 residues. V lost 3 bases and J lost 9, with 12 bases in between. CDR1 is DFQATT, CDR2 SNEGSKA, per germline (reference sequence). CDR3 protein: CSASRTRGEQFF. CDR3 DNA: TGCAGTGCTAGTCGGACTCGGGGTGAGCAGTTCTTC.

This chain uses TRBV13 with TRBJ2-2; 11 bases map to TRBD2. The trim removed 8 bases at V and 3 bases at J, leaving 5 bases unmatched. This CDR3 is built from 15 residues. CDR1 is PRHDT and CDR2 is FYEKMQ in the germline V gene (reference sequence). CDR3 sequence: CASVLAGADTGELFF. The CDR3 DNA reads as TGTGCCAGCGTACTAGCGGGAGCTGACACCGGGGAGCTGTTTTTT.

The J gene is TRBJ1-4, the V gene TRBV12-3 or TRBV12-4; D uncertain. The CDR3 has 11 residues. The V gene lost 11 bases and the J gene lost 7 bases, with 11 bases spanning the gap. The DNA of the CDR3 is TGTGCCTCCCGTGAGTCTGAAAAACTGTTTTTT. This gives the protein CASRESEKLFF.

This chain joins TRBV4-3 and TRBJ1-4; tentatively, D is TRBD1 (6 bases). The ends were cut back, 0 bases at V and 7 bases at J, with 15 bases in the middle. The CDR3 is 16 amino acids. Germline V gene lookup returns CDR1 LGHNA and CDR2 YSLEER. The CDR3 DNA follows: TGCGCCAGCAGCCAAGATTACGGGGGGCAAGGTGAAAAACTGTTTTTT. Its translation is CASSQDYGGQGEKLFF.

The chain employs TRBV2 and TRBJ2-7, with a tentative D call TRBD2 (5 bases). The CDR3 is 14 amino acids. V was trimmed by 6 bases and J by 1 base, leaving 13 bases between them. The V gene's germline CDR1 is SNHLY and CDR2 FYNNEI. CDR3: CASRRAGQSYEQYF. DNA of the CDR3: TGTGCCAGCAGGCGGGCGGGTCAATCCTACGAGCAGTACTTC.

The chain uses TRBV19 and TRBJ1-5, with 7 bases identical to TRBD1. Trimming removed 5 bases from V and 0 bases from J; junction bases left unmatched: 7. The CDR3 is 16 residues long. The germline V gene has CDR1 LNHDA and CDR2 SQIVND (reference sequence). Written as DNA, the CDR3 is TGTGCCAGTAGTCCCCGAGGGACAGCTAGCAATCAGCCCCAGCATTTT. This codes for CASSPRGTASNQPQHF.

The V and J genes are TRBV15 and TRBJ2-1; 15 bases fit TRBD2. The germline CDR1 and CDR2 sequences are LNHNV and YYDKDF (reference sequence). Unmatched junction bases numbered 5, after V lost 3 bases and J lost 5 bases. This CDR3 region has 17 residues. Here the CDR3 reads CATSRGTSGRFDNEQFF. DNA for the CDR3: TGTGCCACCAGCAGGGGGACTAGCGGGAGGTTTGACAATGAGCAGTTCTTC. Filled out from reference TRBV15 and TRBJ2-1, the complete variable domain reads DAMVIQNPRYQVTQFGKPVTLSCSQTLNHNVMYWYQQKSSQAPKLLFHYYDKDFNNEADTPDNFQSRRPNTSFCFLDIRSPGLGDTAMYLCATSRGTSGRFDNEQFFGPGTRLTVL.

The rearrangement links TRBV27 to TRBJ1-2, with a possible D match to TRBD1 (6 bases). The CDR3 extends over 14 amino acids. The germline V and J ends were trimmed by 6 bases and 2 bases, with 13 bases remaining between them. Germline V gene sequence: CDR1 MNHEY, CDR2 SMNVEV (reference sequence). CDR3 nucleotides: TGTGCCAGCAGCCAGGGGTCTTCGAACTATGGCTACACCTTC. Amino acid sequence: CASSQGSSNYGYTF.

The chain joins TRBV7-3 to TRBJ1-2, with 8 bases lining up with TRBD1. After removal of 4 bases from V and 3 bases from J, the junction contained 7 bases not matched to a gene. CDR3 length: 15 amino acids. Looked up from germline, CDR1 is SGHTA and CDR2 is FQGTGA. CDR3 sequence (DNA): TGTGCCAGCAGCTCGGGAACAGGGGGAGACTATGGCTACACCTTC. Amino acid sequence: CASSSGTGGDYGYTF.